The TCR beta chain described here comes from a study of cytomegalovirus exposure and HLA in healthy donors. The CDR3 is made up of 15 amino acids. After removal of 3 bases from V and 12 bases from J, the junction contained 13 bases not matched to a gene. Germline V lookup: CDR1 SGHTA, CDR2 FQGTGA. The PCR had 60 Vbeta and 13 Jbeta primers. Clones were read by immunoSEQ multiplex PCR, and TCRdb kept only the in-frame ones, dropping some. Found here are approximately 150,000 clones, almost 80% of them singletons; the top ten hold 0.55% to 0.8%. The V gene is TRBV7-3, the J gene TRBJ2-1; 8 bases line up with TRBD1. This receptor was identified in a male donor in good health and CMV-seronegative. The sequenced material came from PBMCs. The CDR3 sequence: CASSFLGTGAEGQFF. As DNA, the CDR3 is TGTGCCAGCAGCTTCCTAGGGACAGGAGCAGAAGGGCAGTTCTTC.